The rows below give T cell receptor beta chains drawn from one sample of a study of CD8+CD57+ T cells in acquired aplastic anemia. MiXCR, run by TCRdb on the reads, gives a single entry per CDR3 protein. There are about 200,000 distinct CDR3 sequences in the sample; around three fifths occur only once, and about three fifths lies in the top ten. What was sequenced was sorted CD4+, CD8+, or CD8+CD57+ T cells (not recorded which) from PBMCs. The receptors here all came from a human donor with aplastic anemia. Each CDR3 is given with its conserved first and last residue. The order of the fields is J gene, D gene, V gene, clone size, CDR3 protein, CDR3 DNA. The D gene is left open where the match is weak. Clone size, where shown, is once, few, many, or a class for clones that have expanded.

j_gene: TRBJ2-1; d_gene: TRBD2; v_gene: TRBV5-1; abundance: -; CDR3aa: CASSVPGLAGVYNEQFF; CDR3nt: TGCGCCAGCAGCGTGCCGGGACTAGCGGGGGTGTACAATGAGCAGTTCTTC
j_gene: TRBJ1-2; d_gene: -; v_gene: TRBV24-1; abundance: -; CDR3aa: CATSDFVYGYTF; CDR3nt: TGTGCCACCAGTGATTTCGTCTATGGCTACACCTTC
j_gene: TRBJ2-3; d_gene: -; v_gene: TRBV20-1; abundance: -; CDR3aa: CSARDRERQYF; CDR3nt: TGCAGTGCTAGAGATAGGGAGCGGCAGTATTTT
j_gene: TRBJ2-5; d_gene: -; v_gene: TRBV7-6; abundance: many; CDR3aa: CASSAQGAVPETQYF; CDR3nt: TGTGCCAGCAGCGCCCAAGGTGCCGTTCCGGAGACCCAGTACTTC
j_gene: TRBJ2-2; d_gene: TRBD1; v_gene: TRBV5-1; abundance: few; CDR3aa: CASSGTQGAGTGELFF; CDR3nt: TGCGCCAGCAGCGGGACTCAGGGGGCGGGCACCGGGGAGCTGTTTTTT
j_gene: TRBJ1-5; d_gene: -; v_gene: TRBV15; abundance: few; CDR3aa: CATSRVRGSNQPQHF; CDR3nt: TGTGCCACCAGCAGAGTGAGGGGTAGCAATCAGCCCCAGCATTTT
j_gene: TRBJ2-1; d_gene: -; v_gene: TRBV2; abundance: -; CDR3aa: CASSEGGANEQFF; CDR3nt: TGTGCCAGCAGTGAAGGGGGGGCCAATGAGCAGTTCTTC
j_gene: TRBJ2-5; d_gene: TRBD1; v_gene: TRBV2; abundance: -; CDR3aa: CASGAGTGQETQYF; CDR3nt: TGTGCCAGCGGGGCCGGGACAGGACAAGAGACCCAGTACTTC
j_gene: TRBJ2-7; d_gene: TRBD2; v_gene: TRBV10-3; abundance: -; CDR3aa: CATGLAGDRWGYEQYF; CDR3nt: TGTGCCACGGGACTAGCGGGAGATAGGTGGGGGTACGAGCAGTACTTC
j_gene: TRBJ1-5; d_gene: -; v_gene: TRBV19; abundance: -; CDR3aa: CASSIVDGGGSQPQHF; CDR3nt: TGTGCCAGTAGTATCGTTGACGGCGGGGGCAGTCAGCCCCAGCATTTT
j_gene: TRBJ1-2; d_gene: -; v_gene: TRBV7-3; abundance: -; CDR3aa: CASSLDRDSGYTF; CDR3nt: TGTGCCAGCAGCTTGGACAGAGATAGTGGCTACACCTTC
j_gene: TRBJ2-7; d_gene: TRBD1; v_gene: TRBV7-6; abundance: -; CDR3aa: CASSTRQGPGKGSSSYEQYF; CDR3nt: TGTGCCAGCAGCACCCGACAGGGGCCCGGCAAGGGCAGTAGCTCCTACGAGCAGTACTTC
j_gene: TRBJ1-2; d_gene: TRBD1; v_gene: TRBV12-3/TRBV12-4; abundance: once; CDR3aa: CASSPGDREYSGYTF; CDR3nt: TGTGCCAGCAGTCCGGGAGACAGGGAGTATAGCGGCTACACCTTC